These T cell receptor beta chains were read from a single sample in a study of metastatic and nonmetastatic thyroid tumors. TCRdb reprocessed the PCR reads using MiXCR. Here the sample spans around 14,000 clones, over 20% being singletons. The sample comprised tumor tissue. The receptor set was obtained from a female donor with papillary thyroid cancer or a benign thyroid nodule (not recorded which). Some clones in this sample may be carry-over from other donors' samples. CDR3s include the opening cysteine and the closing phenylalanine or tryptophan. A D gene is named only where the DNA matches it firmly. For some rows the clone size is stated as once, few or many, or as a class when expanded; others skip it.

clone size: few
D gene: TRBD1
CDR3 length: 18
V gene: TRBV6-1
J gene: TRBJ2-4
CDR3 protein: CASRTGTDASVAKNIKYF
CDR3 DNA: TGTGCCAGCAGAACCGGGACAGACGCTAGTGTAGCAAAAAACATTAAGTACTTC

clone size: NA
D gene: NA
CDR3 length: 11
V gene: TRBV11-3
J gene: TRBJ2-7
CDR3 protein: CASSLTYEQYF
CDR3 DNA: TGTGCCAGCAGCTTAACATACGAGCAGTACTTC

clone size: many
D gene: NA
CDR3 length: 14
V gene: TRBV7-7
J gene: TRBJ1-5
CDR3 protein: CASSPSRGNQPQHF
CDR3 DNA: TGTGCTAGCAGCCCCAGCAGGGGCAATCAGCCCCAGCATTTT

clone size: NA
D gene: NA
CDR3 length: 13
V gene: TRBV20-1
J gene: TRBJ2-7
CDR3 protein: CSAQTGGPYEQYF
CDR3 DNA: TGCAGTGCTCAGACCGGGGGTCCCTACGAGCAGTACTTC

clone size: medium-sized
D gene: NA
CDR3 length: 14
V gene: TRBV7-9
J gene: TRBJ2-7
CDR3 protein: CASSLVGTSGEEYF
CDR3 DNA: TGTGCCAGCAGCTTAGTCGGGACCTCAGGGGAGGAGTACTTC

clone size: few
D gene: NA
CDR3 length: 14
V gene: TRBV6-6
J gene: TRBJ1-1
CDR3 protein: CASSYSEGNTEAFF
CDR3 DNA: TGTGCCAGCAGTTACTCGGAGGGAAACACTGAAGCTTTCTTT

clone size: medium-sized
D gene: NA
CDR3 length: 14
V gene: TRBV14
J gene: TRBJ2-7
CDR3 protein: CASSQSRTNYEQYF
CDR3 DNA: TGTGCCAGCAGCCAATCCAGGACCAACTACGAGCAGTACTTC

clone size: NA
D gene: TRBD1
CDR3 length: 14
V gene: TRBV12-3/TRBV12-4
J gene: TRBJ1-5
CDR3 protein: CASSLDRAIQPQHF
CDR3 DNA: TGTGCCAGCAGTCTGGACAGGGCCATTCAGCCCCAGCATTTT

clone size: many
D gene: NA
CDR3 length: 11
V gene: TRBV7-2
J gene: TRBJ1-2
CDR3 protein: CASSFGYGYTF
CDR3 DNA: TGTGCCAGCAGCTTCGGCTATGGCTACACCTTC

clone size: medium-sized
D gene: NA
CDR3 length: 18
V gene: TRBV11-3
J gene: TRBJ2-3
CDR3 protein: CASSLGAGQGRVIGTQYF
CDR3 DNA: TGTGCCAGCAGCTTAGGGGCCGGGCAGGGAAGGGTCATAGGTACGCAGTATTTT

clone size: medium-sized
D gene: TRBD1
CDR3 length: 14
V gene: TRBV6-2/TRBV6-3
J gene: TRBJ2-2
CDR3 protein: CASRDRGQTGELFF
CDR3 DNA: TGTGCCAGCCGGGACAGGGGGCAGACCGGGGAGCTGTTTTTT

clone size: medium-sized
D gene: TRBD2
CDR3 length: 15
V gene: TRBV24-1
J gene: TRBJ2-1
CDR3 protein: CATSDWTSGSNEQFF
CDR3 DNA: TGTGCCACCAGTGATTGGACTAGCGGGAGCAATGAGCAGTTCTTC

clone size: many
D gene: TRBD1
CDR3 length: 16
V gene: TRBV11-2
J gene: TRBJ1-1
CDR3 protein: CASSSPGQGALAEAFF
CDR3 DNA: TGTGCCAGCAGCTCCCCGGGACAGGGGGCTTTGGCTGAAGCTTTCTTT

clone size: NA
D gene: NA
CDR3 length: 11
V gene: TRBV20-1
J gene: TRBJ2-7
CDR3 protein: CSARQVLEQYF
CDR3 DNA: TGCAGTGCTCGCCAAGTTCTCGAGCAGTACTTC

clone size: NA
D gene: TRBD1
CDR3 length: 12
V gene: TRBV19
J gene: TRBJ2-2
CDR3 protein: CASSNRGGELFF
CDR3 DNA: TGTGCCAGTAGTAACAGGGGTGGGGAGCTGTTTTTT

clone size: many
D gene: TRBD2
CDR3 length: 16
V gene: TRBV19
J gene: TRBJ2-1
CDR3 protein: CASRPEDSGRINEQFF
CDR3 DNA: TGTGCCAGTAGACCCGAGGATAGCGGGAGGATCAATGAGCAGTTCTTC

clone size: many
D gene: TRBD1
CDR3 length: 15
V gene: TRBV29-1
J gene: TRBJ2-4
CDR3 protein: CSVGAGQGQRNIQYF
CDR3 DNA: TGCAGCGTGGGGGCTGGACAGGGGCAACGAAACATTCAGTACTTC

clone size: NA
D gene: NA
CDR3 length: 13
V gene: TRBV20-1
J gene: TRBJ1-1
CDR3 protein: CSATQGMNTEAFF
CDR3 DNA: TGCAGTGCTACACAGGGCATGAACACTGAAGCTTTCTTT

clone size: many
D gene: TRBD1
CDR3 length: 11
V gene: TRBV29-1
J gene: TRBJ1-2
CDR3 protein: CSVQGEGGYTF
CDR3 DNA: TGCAGCGTACAGGGGGAGGGTGGCTACACCTTC

clone size: NA
D gene: TRBD1
CDR3 length: 16
V gene: TRBV6-4
J gene: TRBJ1-5
CDR3 protein: CASSDSQRQGYQPQHF
CDR3 DNA: TGTGCCAGCAGTGATTCTCAACGACAGGGTTATCAGCCCCAGCATTTT

clone size: NA
D gene: NA
CDR3 length: 14
V gene: TRBV7-6
J gene: TRBJ2-7
CDR3 protein: CASSLADGTYEQYF
CDR3 DNA: TGTGCCAGCAGCTTAGCCGACGGGACCTACGAGCAGTACTTC